This T cell receptor (beta chain) was retrieved from a study of TIL therapy for anti-PD-1-resistant metastatic lung cancer. Across the study: Patients then received nivolumab; progressors got lymphodepletion, TIL and IL-2. Tumors had a median PD-L1 proportion score of 6%.

CDR3 length: 13 amino acids. With V trimmed by 5 bases and J by 9 bases, 7 bases remained unmatched. Germline V gene lookup returns CDR1 SGHVS and CDR2 FNYEAQ. The time point here: pre-treatment sample, taken before nivolumab and TIL therapy. Patients were adults with stage 4 NSCLC. Sequencing used immunoSEQ v3. Sequencing depth was approximately 1.8 million read pairs for survey level, roughly 4.5-6 million for deep. Clones were read by immunoSEQ multiplex PCR, and TCRdb kept only the in-frame ones, dropping some. The sample contains about 19,000 clones, about 75% of which appear only once. By sample fraction, this clone is medium-sized.

The sample here was blood, taken at baseline. The source of this sequence is a person between 25 and 79 years old with non-small cell lung cancer. The chain recombines TRBV7-6 with TRBJ2-1, with 7 nucleotides matching TRBD1. The CDR3 is CASSASRGTEQFF. Here the CDR3 DNA reads TGTGCCAGCAGCGCCTCCAGGGGGACTGAGCAGTTCTTC.